This T cell receptor (beta chain) appears in the sequencing data of a study of blood T cells in healthy people across ages. It was with a sample-barcoded 5' primer and a J-beta primer mix that a second PCR of roughly 7 to 12 cycles was run. TCRdb analysed the 5' RACE reads with MiXCR anew, one entry per CDR3 protein. In the table there are around 700,000 distinct CDR3 sequences, around a quarter of which are singletons. Looked up from germline, CDR1 is MNHEY and CDR2 is SMNVEV (reference sequence). The CDR3 consists of 18 residues. Trimming took off 3 bases at V and 0 bases at J, with 15 bases between the two ends. The same sample was also studied in work on T cells of mothers and their children.

The sequence derives from a boy aged 5-17 years in good health. What was sequenced was blood. V usage is TRBV27 and J usage is TRBJ2-6; D uncertain. CDR3 sequence reads: CASSFNAGSRSGANVLTF. The CDR3 nucleotides read TGTGCCAGCAGTTTTAATGCCGGGTCACGCTCTGGGGCCAACGTCCTGACTTTC.